One sample yielded the 7 T cell receptor beta chains listed below, sequenced in a study of control samples from healthy donors and cancer patients. Here immunoSEQ multiplex PCR was the method, and the copy in TCRdb shows in-frame clones only, minus some. The table has 170,000 or so clones, 90% seen once. Specimen: blood. The receptors here all came from a woman in her 50s in good health.

The rearrangement joins TRBV28 to TRBJ2-4; D may be TRBD1 (5 bases). Germline V gene lookup returns CDR1 MDHEN and CDR2 SYDVKM. This CDR3 has 15 residues. Trimming pared 6 bases from V and 6 bases from J, leaving 18 bases between. CDR3 DNA sequence: TGTGCCAGCAGACCATCTGGGGCAGGCGGAAACATTCAGTACTTC. Translated, it gives CASRPSGAGGNIQYF.

The chain is built from TRBV5-1 and TRBJ2-5; TRBD2 matches 11 bases. Trimming took 0 bases from V and 0 from J; bases not matched to a gene: 1. The CDR3 runs 16 residues. Per the germline V gene, CDR1 is SGHRS and CDR2 is YFSETQ. The CDR3 sequence: CASSLASGGYQETQYF. CDR3 nucleotides: TGCGCCAGCAGCTTGGCTAGCGGGGGGTACCAAGAGACCCAGTACTTC.

The J gene is TRBJ2-6, the V gene TRBV7-9; D is possibly TRBD1 or TRBD2 (5 bases each). In germline, CDR1 is SEHNR, CDR2 FQNEAQ (reference sequence). The ends were cut back, 4 bases at V and 7 bases at J, with 11 bases in the middle. This CDR3 is built from 14 residues. This CDR3 is CASSSAGAANVLTF. CDR3 coding DNA: TGTGCCAGCAGCTCCGCCGGGGCAGCCAACGTCCTGACTTTC.

The rearrangement links TRBV30 to TRBJ1-3, with D perhaps matching TRBD1 (6 bases). Per the germline V gene, CDR1 is GTSNPN and CDR2 is SVGIG (reference sequence). V dropped 0 bases and J dropped 10 bases, with 13 bases sitting between them. The CDR3 consists of 13 residues. In DNA, the CDR3 is TGTGCCTGGAGTGTGGGGGGCATACCGACCATATATTTT. It is translated as CAWSVGGIPTIYF.

The rearrangement uses TRBV7-2 and TRBJ2-2; either TRBD1 or TRBD2 may fit D (5 bases each). Trimming stripped 5 bases from V and 6 bases from J, with 19 bases between. The germline V gene has CDR1 SGHTA and CDR2 FQGNSA. The CDR3 contains 16 residues. Here the CDR3 reads CASSPTRGPGPGELFF. The CDR3 DNA follows: TGTGCCAGCAGCCCAACCCGGGGACCTGGACCCGGGGAGCTGTTTTTT.

The genes are TRBV30 and TRBJ2-2; the match to TRBD1 covers 11 bases. Trimming removed 2 bases from V and 7 bases from J; junction bases left unmatched: 3. Germline V gene data show CDR1 as GTSNPN and CDR2 as SVGIG (reference sequence). This CDR3 is built from 14 residues. In DNA form, the CDR3 reads TGTGCCTGGAGTCGGACAGGGGGCCTCGGGGAGCTGTTTTTT. Translating it yields CAWSRTGGLGELFF.

This clone was seen only once. The chain carries TRBV6-5 and TRBJ1-5; TRBD1 matches at 9 bases. Germline V gene sequence: CDR1 MNHEY, CDR2 SVGAGI. The trim removed 4 bases at V and 8 bases at J, leaving 6 bases unmatched. The CDR3 spans 14 residues. The CDR3 loop is CASSSTGGREPQHF. The DNA for the CDR3 is TGTGCCAGCAGTTCGACAGGGGGGAGAGAGCCCCAGCATTTT.